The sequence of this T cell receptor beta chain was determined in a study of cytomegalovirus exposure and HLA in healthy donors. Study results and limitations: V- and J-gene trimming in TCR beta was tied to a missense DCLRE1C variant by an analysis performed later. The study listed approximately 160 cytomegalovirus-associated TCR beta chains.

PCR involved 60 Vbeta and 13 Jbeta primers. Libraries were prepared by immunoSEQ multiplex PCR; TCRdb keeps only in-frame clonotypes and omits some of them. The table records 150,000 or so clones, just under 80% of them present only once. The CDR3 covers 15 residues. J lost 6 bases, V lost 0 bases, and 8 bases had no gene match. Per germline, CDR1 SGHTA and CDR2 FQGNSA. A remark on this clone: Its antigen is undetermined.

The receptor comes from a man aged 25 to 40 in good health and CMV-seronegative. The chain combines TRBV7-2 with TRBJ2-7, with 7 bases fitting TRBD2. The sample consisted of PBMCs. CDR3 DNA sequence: TGTGCCAGCAGCTTAGCTGGGCCGGGGGGACTCGAGCAGTACTTC. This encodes CASSLAGPGGLEQYF.